This T cell receptor beta chain was documented in a study of PD-1 blockade in classical Hodgkin lymphoma. About the research overall: Treatment was intravenous nivolumab, 3 mg/kg every 2 weeks, until progression.

The time point here: cycle 4 day 1 (C4D1), after less than seven weeks of nivolumab. Relapse was seen in all patients after autologous stem cell transplantation, and brentuximab vedotin exposure was variable. Profiling relied on immunoSEQ multiplex PCR, and the TCRdb table lists in-frame clones only, not all of them. The sample lists 28,000 or so clones; 72% were seen once. This clone has only one observation. The V gene's germline CDR1 is LNHDA and CDR2 SQIVND (reference sequence). Between the trimmed V and J ends, which lost 6 bases and 1 base, there was a span of 10 bases. CDR3 length: 15 residues.

This sample comprised peripheral blood mononuclear cells (PBMCs), obtained before the fourth cycle of nivolumab. The receptor's source is a human donor with classical Hodgkin lymphoma. The chain has TRBV19 and TRBJ2-6; unclear D gene. CDR3 DNA sequence: TGTGCCAGTAGGGCGTCACGGTCTGGGGCCAACGTCCTGACTTTC. Amino acids: CASRASRSGANVLTF. The full variable domain, with the rest looked up from reference TRBV19 and TRBJ2-6, is DGGITQSPKYLFRKEGQNVTLSCEQNLNHDAMYWYRQDPGQGLRLIYYSQIVNDFQKGDIAEGYSVSREKKESFPLTVTSAQKNPTAFYLCASRASRSGANVLTFGAGSRLTVL.